Detailed here is one T cell receptor beta chain. This specimen comes from a study of shared clonotypes between healthy human individuals. Naive CD8 cells, CD45RO-negative and positively selected for CCR7, excluded terminally differentiated effector memory CD45RA+ cells. V lost 4 bases, J lost 10 bases, and 5 bases stayed unmatched. The V gene's germline CDR1 is SGDLS and CDR2 YYNGEE. The CDR3 length is 12 residues. Sequenced by immunoSEQ multiplex PCR; TCRdb stores in-frame clones only, minus some. The table lists 550,000 to 750,000 clones, about 95% of them singletons. The chain carries TRBV9 and TRBJ2-1; 7 nucleotides line up with TRBD1. This clonotype was sampled from a woman aged 30 to 39 in good health. Sequencing used naive CD8+ T cells sorted from blood. CDR3: CASSPNRGEQFF. For the CDR3, the DNA is TGTGCCAGCAGCCCGAACAGGGGCGAGCAGTTCTTC. The whole variable domain, remainder taken from reference TRBV9 and TRBJ2-1, is DSGVTQTPKHLITATGQRVTLRCSPRSGDLSVYWYQQSLDQGLQFLIQYYNGEERAKGNILERFSAQQFPDLHSELNLSSLELGDSALYFCASSPNRGEQFFGPGTRLTVL.